These T cell receptor beta chains were read from a single sample in a study of cytomegalovirus exposure and HLA in healthy donors. The method was immunoSEQ multiplex PCR; TCRdb's version includes in-frame clones alone and lacks a portion of them. The sample yields approximately 65,000 clones, approximately 97% seen once. Sequencing used PBMCs. The receptors were gathered from a man younger than 35 in good health and CMV-seronegative. Each CDR3 is given with its conserved first and last residue. The D gene is left open where the match is weak. Rows may omit the clone size; those that give it use once, few, many or a size class.

V gene,J gene,clone size,D gene,CDR3 protein,CDR3 DNA
TRBV6-6,TRBJ1-2,once,TRBD1,CASSYSRQGGYGYTF,TGTGCCAGCAGTTACTCGAGACAGGGAGGCTATGGCTACACCTTC
TRBV11-3,TRBJ2-7,-,-,CASSQTGLSYEQYF,TGTGCCAGCAGCCAGACGGGACTTTCCTACGAGCAGTACTTC
TRBV7-2,TRBJ1-4,-,TRBD1,CASSPVGQINEKLFF,TGTGCCAGCAGCCCAGTGGGACAGATTAATGAAAAACTGTTTTTT
TRBV28,TRBJ1-1,-,TRBD1,CAGGTGGRSGTEAFF,TGTGCCGGGGGTACAGGGGGTAGGTCGGGCACTGAAGCTTTCTTT
TRBV19,TRBJ2-7,-,TRBD1,CASSMTGGSYEQYF,TGTGCCAGTAGTATGACAGGGGGTTCCTACGAGCAGTACTTC
TRBV19,TRBJ2-3,-,-,CASTPTGSRSTDTQYF,TGTGCCAGTACCCCGACGGGGAGTAGAAGCACAGATACGCAGTATTTT
TRBV11-2,TRBJ2-3,-,-,CASSEGSSTDTQYF,TGTGCCAGCAGTGAAGGGAGTAGCACAGATACGCAGTATTTT
TRBV4-2,TRBJ1-1,-,TRBD1,CASSQDDRAEAFF,TGTGCCAGCAGCCAAGACGACAGGGCTGAAGCTTTCTTT
TRBV4-2,TRBJ1-4,-,TRBD1,CASSQNRGRDEKLFF,TGTGCCAGCAGCCAGAACAGGGGGCGCGATGAAAAACTGTTTTTT
TRBV7-8,TRBJ1-3,-,-,CASSLGIGGDSGNTIYF,TGTGCCAGCAGCTTAGGAATCGGGGGGGACTCTGGAAACACCATATATTTT
TRBV29-1,TRBJ2-1,-,TRBD1,CSANRGYNEQFF,TGCAGCGCTAACAGGGGCTACAATGAGCAGTTCTTC
TRBV15,TRBJ1-4,-,-,CATSRGRRSGEKLFF,TGTGCCACCAGCAGAGGGAGGCGATCAGGAGAAAAACTGTTTTTT